The TCR beta chain under discussion was sequenced for a study of T cell responses to AZD1222 COVID-19 vaccine. Study results and caveats: A reported finding is that nearly half of spike-specific TCRs target unmutated variant regions. Spike-specific TCR breadth and depth were elevated following two AZD1222 doses. In a largely white British group with more females than males, clonal diversity was possibly underestimated.

CDR1 MGHRA and CDR2 YSYEKL come from the germline V gene. This CDR3 contains 12 residues. V was pared by 4 bases and J by 7 bases, with 10 bases between. About this clone: Its target is not known.

TCRdb's table, derived via immunoSEQ multiplex PCR, lists solely in-frame clones and lacks some. Of about 150,000 clones listed, 70% to 90% are singletons. The chain uses TRBV4-1 and TRBJ1-1, with D hard to call. The clonotype originates from an adult in good health. The sequencing used peripheral blood, collected on day 0 of MenACWY control vaccination. CDR3 DNA sequence: TGCGCCAGCAGCCTCCCAAGTCATGAAGCTTTCTTT. It translates to CASSLPSHEAFF.